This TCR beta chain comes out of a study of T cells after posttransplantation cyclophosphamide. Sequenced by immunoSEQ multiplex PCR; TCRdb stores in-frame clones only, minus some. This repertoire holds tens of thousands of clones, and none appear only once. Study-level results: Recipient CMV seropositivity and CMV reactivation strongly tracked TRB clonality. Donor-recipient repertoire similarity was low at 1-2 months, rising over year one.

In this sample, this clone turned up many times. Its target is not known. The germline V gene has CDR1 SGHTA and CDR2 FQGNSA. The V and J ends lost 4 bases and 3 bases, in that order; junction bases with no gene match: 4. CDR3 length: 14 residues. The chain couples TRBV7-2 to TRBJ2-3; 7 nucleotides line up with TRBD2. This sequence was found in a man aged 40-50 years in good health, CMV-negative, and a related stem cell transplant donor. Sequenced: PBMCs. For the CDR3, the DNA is TGTGCCAGCAGCTCGGGGGGAGGGACAGATACGCAGTATTTT. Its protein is CASSSGGGTDTQYF.